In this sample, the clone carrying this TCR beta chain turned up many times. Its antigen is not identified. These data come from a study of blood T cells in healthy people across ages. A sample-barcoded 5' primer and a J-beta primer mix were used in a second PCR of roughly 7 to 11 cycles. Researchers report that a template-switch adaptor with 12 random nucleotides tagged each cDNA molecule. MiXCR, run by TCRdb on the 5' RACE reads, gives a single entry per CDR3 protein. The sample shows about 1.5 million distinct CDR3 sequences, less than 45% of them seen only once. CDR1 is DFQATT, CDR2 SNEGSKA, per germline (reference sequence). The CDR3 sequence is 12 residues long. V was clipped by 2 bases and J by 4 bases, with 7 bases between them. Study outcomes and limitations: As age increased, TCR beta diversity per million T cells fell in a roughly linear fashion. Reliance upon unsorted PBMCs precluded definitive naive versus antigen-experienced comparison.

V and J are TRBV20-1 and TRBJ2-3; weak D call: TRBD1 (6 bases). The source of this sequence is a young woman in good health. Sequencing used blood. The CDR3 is CSARPGADTQYF. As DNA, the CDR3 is TGCAGTGCTAGACCAGGGGCAGATACGCAGTATTTT.